This entry concerns a single T cell receptor beta chain. Its antigen is not identified. This sample was taken from a study of cytomegalovirus exposure and HLA in healthy donors. Overall study results and limits: Association of a missense DCLRE1C variant with TCR beta V- and J-gene trimming was reported in a later analysis. Researchers left out some V segments, among them TRBV6-2 and TRBV6-3, as indistinguishable. Equally common other TCR beta chains were less clonally expanded than HLA-associated ones, a later analysis found.

V was shortened by 3 bases and J by 10 bases, with 10 bases between the two germline ends. Germline V gene lookup returns CDR1 GTSNPN and CDR2 SVGIG (reference sequence). This CDR3 spans 12 amino acids. PCR involved 60 Vbeta and 13 Jbeta primers. The assay was immunoSEQ multiplex PCR, and TCRdb's table has in-frame clones only and misses some. The sample records more than 95,000 clones, roughly 80% being singletons. The sequencing sample was made of PBMCs. The TCR was taken from a man aged 45-60 years in good health and CMV-seropositive. The chain links TRBV30 to TRBJ1-6, with D uncertain. The CDR3 bases are TGTGCCTGGAGCCATGGTCGGTCACCCCTCCACTTT. It specifies CAWSHGRSPLHF. Variable domain in full (rest from reference TRBV30 and TRBJ1-6): SQTIHQWPATLVQPVGSPLSLECTVEGTSNPNLYWYRQAAGRGLQLLFYSVGIGQISSEVPQNLSASRPQDRQFILSSKKLLLSDSGFYLCAWSHGRSPLHFGNGTRLTVT.